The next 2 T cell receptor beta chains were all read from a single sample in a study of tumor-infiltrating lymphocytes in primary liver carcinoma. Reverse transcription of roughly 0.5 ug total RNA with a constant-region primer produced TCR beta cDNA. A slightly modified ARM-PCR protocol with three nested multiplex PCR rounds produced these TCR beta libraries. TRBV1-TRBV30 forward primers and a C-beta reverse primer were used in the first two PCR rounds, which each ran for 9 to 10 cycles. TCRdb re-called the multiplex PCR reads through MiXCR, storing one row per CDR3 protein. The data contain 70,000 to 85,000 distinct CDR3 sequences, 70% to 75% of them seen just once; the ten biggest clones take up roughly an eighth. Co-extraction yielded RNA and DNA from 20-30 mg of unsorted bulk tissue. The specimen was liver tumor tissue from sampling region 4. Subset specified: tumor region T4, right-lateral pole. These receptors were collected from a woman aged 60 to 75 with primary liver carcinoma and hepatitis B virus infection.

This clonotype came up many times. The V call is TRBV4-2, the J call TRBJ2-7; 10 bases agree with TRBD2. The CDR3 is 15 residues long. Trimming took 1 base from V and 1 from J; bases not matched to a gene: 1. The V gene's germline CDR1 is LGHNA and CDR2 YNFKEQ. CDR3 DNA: TGTGCCAGCAGCCAAGGACTAGCGGGTTCCTACGAGCAGTACTTC. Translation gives CASSQGLAGSYEQYF.

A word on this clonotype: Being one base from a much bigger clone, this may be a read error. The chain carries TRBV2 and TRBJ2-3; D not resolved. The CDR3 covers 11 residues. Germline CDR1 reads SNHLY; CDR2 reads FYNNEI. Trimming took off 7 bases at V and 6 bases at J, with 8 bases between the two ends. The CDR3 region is CASNSTDTQYF. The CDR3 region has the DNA TGTGCCAGCAACTCAACGGATACGCAGTATTTT.